These 18 T cell receptor beta chains were sequenced from one sample in a study of blood T cell repertoires in COVID-19. Generated by immunoSEQ multiplex PCR, the TCRdb table keeps only in-frame clones and is missing some. The profile shows around 140,000 clones, 75% to 90% of them singletons. What was sequenced was PBMCs or T cells enriched from blood (not recorded which). Receptors originate from a woman in her thirties or forties who had been exposed to COVID-19.

The count of this clone is one. The chain couples TRBV29-1 to TRBJ2-1; 7 bases are shared with TRBD1. The CDR3 extends over 12 amino acids. CDR1 is SQVTM, CDR2 ANQGSEA, per germline. J gave up 7 bases and V 5 bases, and 5 bases lay outside the gene matches. CDR3 coding DNA: TGCAGCGTTCTCCAACAGGGGAATGAGCAGTTCTTC. This encodes CSVLQQGNEQFF.

This sequence joins TRBV11-3 and TRBJ1-1; 7 positions match TRBD1. The germline V gene has CDR1 SGHNT and CDR2 YENEEA. This CDR3 comprises 13 residues. V was clipped by 4 bases and J by 4 bases; unmatched bases: 3. CDR3 nucleotides: TGTGCCAGCAGCTCTGGGACAGCCACTGAAGCTTTCTTT. It specifies CASSSGTATEAFF.

This chain uses TRBV7-3 with TRBJ2-3; 9 nucleotides line up with TRBD2. CDR1 and CDR2 (germline): SGHTA, FQGTGA. V gave up 0 bases and J gave up 13 bases; unmatched junction bases: 14. The length of the CDR3 is 16 residues. The CDR3 coding sequence is TGTGCCAGCAGCTTAACCCCTCCATCGGCGGGGGGGTCAAAGTATTTT. Residues: CASSLTPPSAGGSKYF.

The J gene is TRBJ2-5, the V gene TRBV6-5; 8 positions agree with TRBD2. The V gene end was trimmed by 5 bases and the J gene end by 5 bases; junction bases not matched to a gene: 7. The CDR3 is 14 amino acids. Germline V CDR1 and CDR2: MNHEY, SVGAGI. CDR3 loop: CASSLVGGAETQYF. Here the CDR3 DNA reads TGTGCCAGCAGTCTCGTCGGGGGGGCGGAGACCCAGTACTTC.

This chain connects TRBV13 to TRBJ2-3; TRBD2 might be the D (5 bases). This CDR3 spans 16 amino acids. Germline loops: CDR1 PRHDT, CDR2 FYEKMQ (reference sequence). V was pared by 1 base and J by 0 bases, with 11 bases between. The CDR3 bases are TGTGCCAGCAGCTTAGTTCAAGCGGAGAGCACAGATACGCAGTATTTT. This gives the protein CASSLVQAESTDTQYF.

The chain employs TRBV24-1 and TRBJ1-2; D is possibly TRBD1 (6 bases). V was pared by 5 bases and J by 6 bases, with 12 bases between. CDR3 length: 13 residues. Germline CDR1 reads KGHDR; CDR2 reads SFDVKD. CDR3 amino acids: CATSAGDTHGYTF. As DNA, the CDR3 is TGTGCCACCAGTGCCGGGGACACCCATGGCTACACCTTC.

V and J are TRBV7-2 and TRBJ2-3, with 12 nucleotides matching TRBD1. This CDR3 contains 15 residues. Trimming removed 5 bases from V and 7 bases from J; junction bases left unmatched: 7. Germline V gives CDR1 SGHTA, CDR2 FQGNSA. The CDR3 DNA reads as TGTGCCAGCAGCCCCGGGACAGGGGGCTCGAATACGCAGTATTTT. Amino acids: CASSPGTGGSNTQYF.

CDR3 region: CSVGQRQETQYF. CDR3 nucleotide sequence: TGCAGCGTTGGACAGCGACAAGAGACCCAGTACTTC. The rearrangement joins TRBV29-1 to TRBJ2-5; a possible D gene is TRBD1 (5 bases). This CDR3 has 12 residues. V was pared by 4 bases and J by 2 bases, with 8 bases between. Germline CDR1 SQVTM, CDR2 ANQGSEA.

The chain couples TRBV2 to TRBJ2-7; 8 bases line up with TRBD1. CDR3 length: 12 residues. CDR1 is SNHLY and CDR2 is FYNNEI in the germline V gene. V dropped 4 bases and J dropped 9; count of bases not matched to a gene: 5. The CDR3 protein is CASSGDRFLQYF. CDR3 coding DNA: TGTGCCAGCAGTGGGGACAGGTTTTTGCAGTACTTC.

In DNA form, the CDR3 reads TGCGCCAGCAGCTTGGAGAGGGGGCGTGAGCAGTACTTC. Residues: CASSLERGREQYF. This rearrangement joins TRBV5-1 to TRBJ2-7, with TRBD1 matching 7 bases. Germline V gives CDR1 SGHRS, CDR2 YFSETQ. Germline trimming cut 0 bases from V and 7 bases from J; bases unmatched to any gene: 4. This CDR3 comprises 13 residues.

The chain recombines TRBV9 with TRBJ2-5; possibly TRBD2 for D (6 bases). Trimming left V 1 base short and J 5 bases short, with 15 bases between. The CDR3 runs to 15 residues. Germline V gives CDR1 SGDLS, CDR2 YYNGEE. The CDR3 here is CASSVTAREPETQYF. The DNA for the CDR3 is TGTGCCAGCAGCGTAACTGCCCGGGAGCCGGAGACCCAGTACTTC.

This clone was seen a handful of times. The DNA is omitted, as the CDR3 cannot be located on it reliably, and the CDR3 follows TCRdb's listing. The rearrangement links TRBV19 to TRBJ2-7; the DNA was not used to check the table's D call, TRBD1. A total of 14 residues make up the CDR3, ends included. Germline lookup yields CDR1 LNHDA and CDR2 SQIVND (reference sequence). CDR3 amino acids: CASTSGQGSYEQYF.

The chain links TRBV29-1 to TRBJ2-7, with 8 bases lining up with TRBD1. V lost 6 bases and J lost 7; bases outside the gene matches: 14. This CDR3 is built from 14 residues. Per germline, CDR1 SQVTM and CDR2 ANQGSEA. The CDR3 region is CSVGGSGGSREQYF. CDR3 nucleotide sequence: TGCAGCGTAGGCGGGTCAGGGGGCTCGAGAGAGCAGTACTTC.

V gene TRBV7-6 combines with J gene TRBJ2-1; a weak D match, TRBD1 (6 bases). Per germline, CDR1 SGHVS and CDR2 FNYEAQ. The V end lost 6 bases, the J end lost 7 bases, and 10 bases lay between the germline ends. This CDR3 comprises 12 residues. The CDR3 DNA follows: TGTGCCAGCAGTCAACAGGGAAATGAGCAGTTCTTC. It is translated as CASSQQGNEQFF.

The chain carries TRBV5-6 and TRBJ2-6; 7 bases match TRBD1. This CDR3 has 17 amino acids. The V gene's germline CDR1 is SGHDT and CDR2 YYEEEE. V dropped 5 bases and J dropped 0; count of bases not matched to a gene: 8. In nucleotides, the CDR3 is TGTGCCAGCAGAAGGGGGCCCCTTAGCTCTGGGGCCAACGTCCTGACTTTC. This encodes CASRRGPLSSGANVLTF.

The chain is built from TRBV19 and TRBJ2-7, with 10 bases identical to TRBD1. Germline V gives CDR1 LNHDA, CDR2 SQIVND (reference sequence). The CDR3 has 14 amino acids. V dropped 7 bases and J dropped 7; count of bases not matched to a gene: 10. The CDR3 DNA reads TGTGCCAGTACTTCCGGGACAGGGGTCTTAGAGCAGTACTTC. It codes for CASTSGTGVLEQYF.

This rearrangement joins TRBV28 to TRBJ1-1; TRBD1 aligns across 8 bases. Trimming at V came to 7 bases and at J to 5 bases, leaving 15 bases not matched to a gene. CDR3 size: 16 residues. The germline V gene encodes CDR1 MDHEN and CDR2 SYDVKM. The CDR3 nucleotides read TGTGCCAGCAAGCCCCCCGGACAGGGAACGGGGACTGAAGCTTTCTTT. Its protein product is CASKPPGQGTGTEAFF.

The V gene is TRBV27, the J gene TRBJ2-7; 11 bases map to TRBD2. V lost 6 bases and J lost 2; bases outside the gene matches: 9. The germline V gene has CDR1 MNHEY and CDR2 SMNVEV (reference sequence). The CDR3 contains 16 residues. The CDR3 DNA sequence: TGTGCCAGCAGCCCAGAAACTAGCGGGAGTCCCTACGAGCAGTACTTC. Protein product: CASSPETSGSPYEQYF.